The 24 T cell receptor beta chains below were found in one sample sequenced in a study of shared clonotypes between healthy human individuals. TCRdb keeps only in-frame clones here, not all; method: immunoSEQ multiplex PCR. The top ten clones hold around 12% of a sample with about half a million clones, around four fifths of them seen once. Sequenced: PBMCs. Receptors were obtained from a woman aged 40 to 49 in good health. Some clones in this sample may be carry-over from other donors' samples.

The chain couples TRBV9 to TRBJ2-1, with 7 bases lining up with TRBD2. The germline CDR1 and CDR2 sequences are SGDLS and YYNGEE. V lost 0 bases, J lost 0 bases, and 6 bases stayed unmatched. The length of the CDR3 is 17 residues. Here the CDR3 reads CASSVAGGGGSYNEQFF. In DNA, the CDR3 is TGTGCCAGCAGCGTAGCTGGCGGCGGGGGCTCCTACAATGAGCAGTTCTTC.

The J gene is TRBJ2-1, the V gene TRBV2; 10 bases are shared with TRBD2. Per germline, CDR1 SNHLY and CDR2 FYNNEI. CDR3 length equals 15 residues. The junction had 1 base not matched to a gene; V was cut back by 1 base and J by 4 bases. CDR3 residues: CASSEVSGRYNEQFF. Written as DNA, the CDR3 is TGTGCCAGCAGTGAAGTTAGCGGGAGGTACAATGAGCAGTTCTTC.

V and J are TRBV7-8 and TRBJ2-5, with TRBD2 identical over 8 bases. The CDR3 spans 14 residues. V trimming: 4 bases; J trimming: 1 base; junction bases outside the gene matches: 2. Germline V gene lookup returns CDR1 SGHVS and CDR2 FQNEAQ. CDR3 in amino acids: CASSYSGVQETQYF. The CDR3 nucleotides read TGTGCCAGCAGCTATAGCGGGGTCCAAGAGACCCAGTACTTC.

This chain links TRBV7-2 with TRBJ2-1; D could derive from TRBD1 or TRBD2 (6 bases each). CDR1 SGHTA and CDR2 FQGNSA come from the germline V gene. Trimming cost V 1 base and J 9 bases, with 10 bases left between them. This CDR3 is 13 amino acids long. CDR3 in DNA: TGTGCCAGCAGCTTAGTCGGGGGCAGTGAGCAGTTCTTC. Translation gives CASSLVGGSEQFF.

About this clone: Different DNA sequences within this sample yield the same CDR3. V is TRBV7-8 and J is TRBJ2-7, with D perhaps TRBD1 (5 bases). V lost 3 bases, J lost 4 bases, and 10 bases lay in between. Germline loops: CDR1 SGHVS, CDR2 FQNEAQ. The CDR3 consists of 13 residues. CDR3 nucleotide sequence: TGTGCCAGCAGCTTTGGTGACAGTTACGAGCAGTACTTC. Protein: CASSFGDSYEQYF.

This clone appeared a few times. V and J are TRBV7-9 and TRBJ1-3; D might be TRBD1 (6 bases). Germline values: CDR1 SEHNR, CDR2 FQNEAQ (reference sequence). The CDR3 totals 15 residues. V was pared by 5 bases and J by 0 bases, with 11 bases between. The CDR3 reads CASSPRTVSGNTIYF. CDR3 nucleotide sequence: TGTGCCAGCAGCCCACGGACAGTCTCTGGAAACACCATATATTTT.

The chain carries TRBV11-1 and TRBJ2-5; either TRBD1 or TRBD2 may supply D (5 bases each). The V gene lost 4 bases and the J gene lost 5 bases, with 17 bases spanning the gap. The CDR3 sequence is 15 residues long. Germline assignment: CDR1 SGHAT and CDR2 FQDESV (reference sequence). CDR3 in amino acids: CASSSSGLAVETQYF. The CDR3 DNA sequence: TGTGCCAGCAGCTCCTCGGGGCTAGCTGTGGAGACCCAGTACTTC.

The V call is TRBV11-1, the J call TRBJ1-1; D is unresolved. The V and J ends lost 3 bases and 1 base respectively, with 9 bases between them. This CDR3 contains 14 residues. Per the germline V gene, CDR1 is SGHAT and CDR2 is FQDESV (reference sequence). The CDR3 DNA reads TGTGCCAGCAGCTTCGTCGTCGGGAACACTGAAGCTTTCTTT. Translated: CASSFVVGNTEAFF.

The V call is TRBV5-1, the J call TRBJ2-2; D ambiguous. Germline lookup yields CDR1 SGHRS and CDR2 YFSETQ. Trimming shortened V by 5 bases and J by 0 bases, and 11 bases separated the two germline ends. The CDR3 spans 15 residues. The CDR3 nucleotides read TGCGCCAGCAGTGAACAGACGTCGAACACCGGGGAGCTGTTTTTT. As protein: CASSEQTSNTGELFF.

The genes are TRBV9 and TRBJ1-1; no clear D gene. The CDR3 contains 16 residues. Germline V CDR1 and CDR2: SGDLS, YYNGEE. Trimming cost V 0 bases and J 8 bases, with 20 bases left between them. The CDR3 protein is CASSVGSGGNGVEAFF. CDR3 in DNA: TGTGCCAGCAGCGTAGGGTCGGGTGGGAATGGGGTCGAAGCTTTCTTT.

The sample holds many counts of this clone. The chain couples TRBV19 to TRBJ1-2; D unclear. From germline, CDR1 is LNHDA and CDR2 SQIVND (reference sequence). The CDR3 is 14 residues long. V lost 5 bases and J lost 0, with 10 bases in between. The CDR3 spells CASSDQLANYGYTF. The DNA of the CDR3 is TGTGCCAGTAGTGATCAGTTAGCTAACTATGGCTACACCTTC.

The rearrangement joins TRBV28 to TRBJ2-3; the match to TRBD2 covers 8 bases. Germline CDR1 and CDR2: MDHEN and SYDVKM. J was trimmed by 1 base and V by 4 bases; bases with no gene match: 7. CDR3 length: 16 residues. This chain's CDR3 is CASSSSKAGGTDTQYF. The CDR3 nucleotides read TGTGCCAGCAGTTCTTCCAAAGCGGGGGGCACAGATACGCAGTATTTT.

The chain joins TRBV5-1 to TRBJ1-4; no definite D call. Germline assignment: CDR1 SGHRS and CDR2 YFSETQ. This CDR3 spans 15 amino acids. Trimming took off 0 bases at V and 6 bases at J, with 12 bases between the two ends. CDR3: CASSLDTAQDEKLFF. The CDR3 coding sequence is TGCGCCAGCAGCTTGGACACAGCCCAGGATGAAAAACTGTTTTTT.

The chain uses TRBV5-6 and TRBJ2-7; a possible D gene is TRBD1 (6 bases). Germline CDR1 SGHDT, CDR2 YYEEEE. Trimming pared 4 bases from V and 1 base from J, leaving 18 bases between. This CDR3 has 16 amino acids. The CDR3: CASSTGTLGGSYEQYF. As DNA, the CDR3 is TGTGCCAGCAGCACTGGGACATTAGGGGGTTCCTACGAGCAGTACTTC.

This clone was seen more than once but under ten times. V is TRBV20-1 and J is TRBJ1-1; 8 nucleotides agree with TRBD1. The CDR3 covers 11 residues. Germline V gene data show CDR1 as DFQATT and CDR2 as SNEGSKA (reference sequence). The ends lost 3 bases at V and 11 bases at J; junction bases unmatched: 5. CDR3 loop: CSARTGQVAFF. The CDR3 coding sequence is TGCAGTGCTAGGACGGGACAGGTGGCTTTCTTT.

This chain uses TRBV9 with TRBJ2-5, with D tentatively TRBD2 (7 bases). Per germline, CDR1 SGDLS and CDR2 YYNGEE. V lost 4 bases and J lost 2, with 24 bases in between. The length of the CDR3 is 18 residues. The CDR3: CASSPNPGGTITQETQYF. The CDR3 DNA is TGTGCCAGCAGCCCAAACCCCGGGGGGACAATCACTCAAGAGACCCAGTACTTC.

The V call is TRBV7-9, the J call TRBJ2-2; D is unclear. Trimming stripped 3 bases from V and 2 bases from J, with 7 bases between. CDR3 length: 14 amino acids. Germline V gene sequence: CDR1 SEHNR, CDR2 FQNEAQ (reference sequence). CDR3 loop: CASSLQANTGELFF. In nucleotides, the CDR3 is TGTGCCAGCAGCTTGCAGGCAAACACCGGGGAGCTGTTTTTT.

V is TRBV4-2 and J is TRBJ1-3; 9 bases agree with TRBD1. J was trimmed by 0 bases and V by 4 bases; bases with no gene match: 1. The CDR3 extends over 15 amino acids. Germline CDR1 is LGHNA and CDR2 is YNFKEQ. CDR3 amino acids: CASSPTGGSGNTIYF. CDR3 nucleotides: TGTGCCAGCAGCCCGACAGGGGGCTCTGGAAACACCATATATTTT.

The chain couples TRBV11-2 to TRBJ2-5; 15 bases line up with TRBD2. This CDR3 region has 17 residues. Germline lookup yields CDR1 SGHAT and CDR2 FQNNGV. With 4 bases clipped from V and 4 bases from J, the junction kept 7 bases outside the gene matches. The CDR3, as DNA: TGTGCCAGCAGCTCGCGGACTAGCGGGAGGGCCTTAGAGACCCAGTACTTC. Encoded protein: CASSSRTSGRALETQYF.

This clone was recorded once. The genes are TRBV5-6 and TRBJ2-1; TRBD2 matches at 10 bases. Germline CDR1 and CDR2: SGHDT and YYEEEE. The V and J ends lost 4 bases and 9 bases, in that order; junction bases with no gene match: 7. This CDR3 region has 14 residues. CDR3 coding DNA: TGTGCCAGCAGCCCCGGGACTAGCGAGATTGAGCAGTTCTTC. Translating it yields CASSPGTSEIEQFF.

The V and J genes are TRBV6-6 and TRBJ1-5; D remains unclear. The CDR3 covers 14 residues. The V end lost 2 bases, the J end lost 5 bases, and 10 bases lay between the germline ends. Germline CDR1 is MNHNY and CDR2 is SVGAGI (reference sequence). The chain's CDR3 is CASSYVEGYQPQHF. The CDR3 DNA follows: TGTGCCAGCAGTTACGTGGAGGGATATCAGCCCCAGCATTTT.

This rearrangement joins TRBV5-1 to TRBJ2-1; D possibly corresponds to TRBD1 (5 bases). The germline V gene encodes CDR1 SGHRS and CDR2 YFSETQ. The CDR3 runs to 16 residues. V lost 1 base to trimming and J lost 0 bases, with 11 bases between them. For the CDR3, the DNA is TGCGCCAGCAGCTTGCTGGGGCGGAGCTCCTACAATGAGCAGTTCTTC. Residues: CASSLLGRSSYNEQFF.

This sequence joins TRBV18 and TRBJ2-7; weak D call: TRBD1 (6 bases). With 5 bases removed from V and 3 bases from J, the gap between germline ends came to 17 bases. The CDR3 is made up of 15 amino acids. Germline V gives CDR1 KGHSH, CDR2 LQKENI. For the CDR3, the DNA is TGTGCCAGCTCAACCGGGCAGGGGTCAGTCTACGAGCAGTACTTC. Translation: CASSTGQGSVYEQYF.

The chain combines TRBV10-3 with TRBJ1-2; tentative D call: TRBD1 (5 bases). Deletions cut 8 bases from V and 3 bases from J, with 16 bases between. Germline CDR1 is ENHRY and CDR2 is SYGVKD. CDR3 length: 14 residues. Here the CDR3 reads CAIGGIQAHYGYTF. The DNA for the CDR3 is TGTGCCATCGGGGGTATACAGGCTCACTATGGCTACACCTTC.